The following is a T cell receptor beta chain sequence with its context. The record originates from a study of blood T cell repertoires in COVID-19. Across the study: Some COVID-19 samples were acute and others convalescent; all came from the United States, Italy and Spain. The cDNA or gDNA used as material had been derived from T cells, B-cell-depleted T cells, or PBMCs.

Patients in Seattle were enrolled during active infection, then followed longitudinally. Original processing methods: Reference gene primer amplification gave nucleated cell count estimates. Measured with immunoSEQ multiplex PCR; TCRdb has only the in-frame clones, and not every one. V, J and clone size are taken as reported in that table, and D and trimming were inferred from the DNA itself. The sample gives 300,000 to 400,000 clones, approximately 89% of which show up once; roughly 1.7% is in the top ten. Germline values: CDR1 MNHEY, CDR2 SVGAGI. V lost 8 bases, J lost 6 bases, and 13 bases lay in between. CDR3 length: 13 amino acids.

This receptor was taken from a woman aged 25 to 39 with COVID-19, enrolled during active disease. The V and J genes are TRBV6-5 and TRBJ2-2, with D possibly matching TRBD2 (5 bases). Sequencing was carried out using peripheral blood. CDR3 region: CASGSSMAGELFF. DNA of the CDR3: TGTGCCAGCGGATCTAGCATGGCCGGGGAGCTGTTTTTT.